The T cell receptor beta chain under discussion was sequenced for a study of CD8+CD57+ T cells in acquired aplastic anemia. Ten or more counts support this clonotype. Its target is unknown. According to the study, genomic DNA was the template for TCR beta VDJ and CDR3 profiling. Using its own MiXCR run on the reads, TCRdb lists one record per CDR3 protein. The table records some 280,000 distinct CDR3 sequences, roughly half of them present only once. This CDR3 comprises 14 residues. Germline V gene lookup returns CDR1 MDHEN and CDR2 SYDVKM. The V end was cut by 2 bases, the J end by 2 bases, with 9 bases between. Overall study results and limits: The CD8+ Simpson's diversity of patients and controls was not significantly different.

Material for sequencing was sorted CD4+, CD8+, or CD8+CD57+ T cells (not recorded which) from PBMCs. V and J are TRBV28 and TRBJ1-1; D might be TRBD1 (5 bases). The TCR comes from a human donor with severe aplastic anemia or a healthy control (not recorded which). CDR3 amino acids: CASSLGGVNTEAFF. CDR3 sequence (DNA): TGTGCCAGCAGTTTAGGGGGGGTTAACACTGAAGCTTTCTTT.